These 25 T cell receptor beta chains were sequenced from one sample in a study of OX40 agonist ivuxolimab in advanced cancers. The table came from immunoSEQ multiplex PCR; TCRdb's copy has only in-frame clones and leaves some out. The sample gives about 90,000 clones, about 87% of which show up once; 6% to 7.5% is in the top ten. The sequenced sample was CD4+ or CD8+ T cells sorted from blood, obtained in a trial of the OX40 agonist ivuxolimab. The source of these receptors is an adult with an advanced solid tumor such as melanoma, head and neck, liver or kidney cancer.

The CDR3 spells CASSFGQRSNEQFF. The CDR3 DNA reads TGCGCCAGCAGCTTCGGACAGCGATCGAATGAGCAGTTCTTC. The chain has TRBV5-1 and TRBJ2-1; maybe TRBD1 (6 bases). V was trimmed by 2 bases and J by 7 bases, leaving 13 bases between them. The CDR3 extends over 14 amino acids. The germline CDR1 and CDR2 sequences are SGHRS and YFSETQ.

The gene calls are TRBV4-2 and TRBJ1-5; no definite D call. V lost 3 bases and J 5 bases, leaving 23 bases between the germline ends. CDR1 and CDR2 from the germline V gene are LGHNA and YNFKEQ. This CDR3 comprises 18 residues. CDR3 residues: CASSHAPNERLLDQPQHF. CDR3 DNA sequence: TGTGCCAGCAGCCATGCCCCGAACGAGAGGTTATTAGATCAGCCCCAGCATTTT.

The CDR3 bases are TGTGCCAGCAGTTTATTTGGCAGCCGGTATGGCTACACCTTC. Its protein product is CASSLFGSRYGYTF. This chain connects TRBV27 to TRBJ1-2, with D unresolved. The length of the CDR3 is 14 residues. The V gene's germline CDR1 is MNHEY and CDR2 SMNVEV (reference sequence). Between the trimmed V and J ends, which lost 1 base and 5 bases, there was a span of 11 bases.

The genes are TRBV28 and TRBJ2-3; D is unresolved. CDR1 is MDHEN and CDR2 is SYDVKM in the germline V gene. V gave up 4 bases and J gave up 2 bases, with 19 bases separating them. This CDR3 has 17 residues. Here the CDR3 reads CASSSFSSAAHTDTQYF. CDR3 sequence (DNA): TGTGCCAGCAGTTCATTCTCTTCAGCAGCTCACACAGATACGCAGTATTTT.

This clone was detected only once. The chain links TRBV11-3 to TRBJ1-1; D gene ambiguous. V was trimmed by 0 bases and J by 5 bases, leaving 4 bases between them. The CDR3 runs to 12 residues. Germline assignment: CDR1 SGHNT and CDR2 YENEEA. The chain's CDR3 is CASSLDLTEAFF. CDR3 nucleotides: TGTGCCAGCAGCTTAGATTTAACTGAAGCTTTCTTT.

This CDR3 reads CASTGGGRDIQYF. CDR3 nucleotides: TGTGCCAGCACGGGAGGGGGCCGGGACATTCAGTACTTC. V and J are TRBV7-9 and TRBJ2-4; D perhaps matches TRBD2 (8 bases). CDR3 length: 13 amino acids. The V end was cut by 7 bases, the J end by 8 bases, with 15 bases between. Germline values: CDR1 SEHNR, CDR2 FQNEAQ (reference sequence).

This clone occurred once. The CDR3 DNA reads TGTGCCAGCAGCGCCGCGGCCTCCTACGAGCAGTACTTC. This gives the protein CASSAAASYEQYF. V usage is TRBV9 and J usage is TRBJ2-5; D gene uncertain. The DNA end is a closer match to TRBJ2-7, so the J assignment may be wrong. This CDR3 is 13 amino acids long. CDR1 is SGDLS and CDR2 is YYNGEE in the germline V gene.

The genes are TRBV19 and TRBJ2-4; 7 bases line up with TRBD2. This CDR3 is built from 15 residues. The V segment lost 4 bases and the J segment 0 bases; nucleotides outside the gene matches: 3. The germline CDR1 and CDR2 sequences are LNHDA and SQIVND (reference sequence). The CDR3 sequence is CASSTVAGAKNIQYF. CDR3 sequence (DNA): TGTGCCAGTAGTACAGTAGCGGGAGCCAAAAACATTCAGTACTTC.

This clone has just one count. The rearrangement joins TRBV18 to TRBJ2-5; TRBD1 matches at 8 bases. V lost 1 base, J lost 4 bases, and 17 bases stayed unmatched. The CDR3 length is 19 residues. Germline CDR1 KGHSH, CDR2 LQKENI. CDR3 sequence (DNA): TGTGCCAGCTCACCACGGGGCTCTACCGGGACAGGATTCGTAGAGACCCAGTACTTC. It yields the protein CASSPRGSTGTGFVETQYF.

The chain employs TRBV7-9 and TRBJ1-2; D possibly corresponds to TRBD1 (6 bases). The germline CDR1 and CDR2 sequences are SEHNR and FQNEAQ (reference sequence). The CDR3 covers 13 residues. Trimming stripped 3 bases from V and 6 bases from J, with 11 bases between. CDR3 nucleotides: TGTGCCAGCAGCTTGGGACAAGCAAATGGCTACACCTTC. Residues: CASSLGQANGYTF.

The rearrangement links TRBV18 to TRBJ2-5; no reliable D call. Judging by the DNA end, TRBJ2-7 fits better; the J call may be wrong. The germline gives CDR1 KGHSH, CDR2 LQKENI. There are 11 residues in the CDR3. The CDR3 is CASSRYTEQYF. CDR3 DNA sequence: TGTGCCAGCTCACGGTACACCGAGCAGTACTTC.

This sequence joins TRBV2 and TRBJ2-2; no clear D gene. Germline CDR1 reads SNHLY; CDR2 reads FYNNEI. CDR3 length equals 17 residues. V dropped 3 bases and J dropped 0 bases, with 14 bases sitting between them. CDR3 bases: TGTGCCAGCAGTGAGGTAGAGGCCGGTACGAACACCGGGGAGCTGTTTTTT. Translated: CASSEVEAGTNTGELFF.

V and J are TRBV28 and TRBJ1-2, with 7 bases that match TRBD1. The CDR3 extends over 15 amino acids. Germline V gene sequence: CDR1 MDHEN, CDR2 SYDVKM. V shed 6 bases, J shed 4 bases, and the junction held 11 bases outside the gene matches. CDR3: CASRHTKGQLYGYTF. The CDR3, as DNA: TGTGCCAGCAGGCACACGAAGGGACAGCTCTATGGCTACACCTTC.

The chain carries TRBV4-2 and TRBJ2-1; 8 bases align to TRBD1. Germline values: CDR1 LGHNA, CDR2 YNFKEQ. V lost 4 bases and J lost 9; bases outside the gene matches: 8. The CDR3 runs to 14 residues. CDR3 DNA: TGTGCCAGCAGCCTCGGCAGGGGGCAGGGTGAGCAGTTCTTC. Protein sequence: CASSLGRGQGEQFF.

The chain recombines TRBV6-5 with TRBJ2-5; D remains ambiguous. The J call may be incorrect, as the DNA end agrees better with TRBJ2-7. CDR3 size: 14 residues. Germline V gene lookup returns CDR1 MNHEY and CDR2 SVGAGI. In nucleotides, the CDR3 is TGTGCCAGCAGTTGGGCTTCCCCCGTCTACGAGCAGTACTTC. It translates to CASSWASPVYEQYF.

The chain uses TRBV15 and TRBJ2-5, with D tentatively TRBD2 (6 bases). CDR3 length: 14 residues. Trimming pared 0 bases from V and 5 bases from J, leaving 10 bases between. Germline lookup yields CDR1 LNHNV and CDR2 YYDKDF (reference sequence). The CDR3 sequence is CATSRDFRGETQYF. CDR3 coding DNA: TGTGCCACCAGCAGAGATTTTCGGGGGGAGACCCAGTACTTC.

The V and J genes are TRBV10-1 and TRBJ2-1, with TRBD2 identical over 8 bases. Per the germline V gene, CDR1 is WNHNN and CDR2 is SYGVQD (reference sequence). CDR3 length: 18 amino acids. V lost 8 bases, J lost 4 bases, and 19 bases stayed unmatched. CDR3 residues: CASSPRESGSRVYNEQFF. The CDR3 DNA reads as TGCGCCAGCTCCCCAAGGGAGAGCGGGAGCCGGGTATACAATGAGCAGTTCTTC.

This sequence joins TRBV25-1 and TRBJ1-1; no firm D call. V gave up 5 bases and J gave up 10 bases, with 14 bases separating them. Germline V lookup: CDR1 MGHDK, CDR2 SYGVNS. CDR3 length: 12 residues. DNA of the CDR3: TGTGCCAGCAGTTCCGGAGGGATCGGAGCTTTCTTT. This codes for CASSSGGIGAFF.

The rearrangement uses TRBV27 and TRBJ1-1; no definite D call. The V gene's germline CDR1 is MNHEY and CDR2 SMNVEV (reference sequence). The CDR3 contains 11 residues. DNA for the CDR3: TGTCTTTCCCGTGGTAACACTGAAGCTTTCTTT. Translation gives CLSRGNTEAFF.

The chain is built from TRBV10-2 and TRBJ2-5, with D perhaps TRBD1 or TRBD2 (6 bases each). The length of the CDR3 is 15 residues. Between the trimmed V and J ends, which lost 9 bases and 0 bases, there was a span of 17 bases. Germline CDR1 reads WSHSY; CDR2 reads SAAADI. The CDR3: CASKGGFTYQETQYF. CDR3 nucleotide sequence: TGCGCCAGTAAAGGGGGGTTCACGTACCAAGAGACCCAGTACTTC.

This chain links TRBV6-5 with TRBJ2-7; maybe TRBD1 (5 bases). The V end was cut by 2 bases, the J end by 2 bases, with 13 bases between. The CDR3 is 15 residues long. CDR1 is MNHEY and CDR2 is SVGAGI in the germline V gene. CDR3: CASSYRQGAAYEQYF. The CDR3 coding sequence is TGTGCCAGCAGTTACAGACAAGGGGCCGCCTACGAGCAGTACTTC.

The rearrangement joins TRBV18 to TRBJ2-3; no clear D. Trimming took 3 bases from V and 2 from J, leaving 12 bases between them. The length of the CDR3 is 15 residues. Germline CDR1 reads KGHSH; CDR2 reads LQKENI. CDR3 nucleotide sequence: TGTGCCAGCTCACCTTCCGATTACAACACAGATACGCAGTATTTT. Translating it yields CASSPSDYNTDTQYF.

This clone was recorded a few times. V is TRBV27 and J is TRBJ2-7, with TRBD1 identical over 10 bases. V trimming: 6 bases; J trimming: 2 bases; junction bases outside the gene matches: 13. From germline, CDR1 is MNHEY and CDR2 SMNVEV (reference sequence). This CDR3 comprises 17 residues. The CDR3 loop reads CASSKGQGRVQAYEQYF. CDR3 nucleotides: TGTGCCAGCAGCAAGGGACAGGGGAGGGTACAAGCCTACGAGCAGTACTTC.

V usage is TRBV4-1 and J usage is TRBJ2-7, with a tentative D call TRBD2 (7 bases). V was trimmed by 4 bases and J by 5 bases, leaving 12 bases between them. CDR1 is MGHRA and CDR2 is YSYEKL in the germline V gene. The CDR3 runs to 13 residues. CDR3 loop: CASSREGGDEQYF. The DNA of the CDR3 is TGCGCCAGCAGCCGGGAGGGGGGCGACGAGCAGTACTTC.

The rearrangement links TRBV5-1 to TRBJ2-3; possible D gene TRBD2, 6 bases. Germline lookup yields CDR1 SGHRS and CDR2 YFSETQ. Trimming shortened V by 1 base and J by 0 bases, and 9 bases separated the two germline ends. The CDR3 runs to 15 residues. The CDR3 nucleotides are TGCGCCAGCAGCTTGCCTGGGACTAGCACAGATACGCAGTATTTT. This gives the protein CASSLPGTSTDTQYF.